This T cell receptor (beta chain) emerged from a study of blood T cell repertoires in COVID-19. The wider study: Researchers got acute and convalescent COVID-19 samples from the United States, Italy and Spain.

In its sample, this clone was seen a few times. In the original workflow: It was from reference gene primer amplification that nucleated cell counts were estimated. Repertoires were generated with immunoSEQ multiplex PCR, while TCRdb's copy carries only in-frame clones and drops some. V, J and clone size derive from that table, while D and trimming were established from the DNA sequence. The repertoire holds 150,000 to 200,000 clones, with around 90% as singletons. The study assigned cohorts using participant-reported clinical history. Each recovered donor of Cohort 3 presented with two negative PCRs, clearance, or symptom resolution. Sequenced material: PBMCs or T cells enriched from blood (not recorded which). This TCR came from a woman younger than 35 who had recovered from COVID-19.

The CDR3 here is CASSGTSGNSYNEQFF. CDR3 nucleotide sequence: TGTGCCAGCAGCGGGACTAGCGGGAACTCCTACAATGAGCAGTTCTTC. The chain is built from TRBV9 and TRBJ2-1; 12 bases line up with TRBD2. V gave up 3 bases and J gave up 0 bases; unmatched junction bases: 1. Germline V gene sequence: CDR1 SGDLS, CDR2 YYNGEE. CDR3 length: 16 amino acids.